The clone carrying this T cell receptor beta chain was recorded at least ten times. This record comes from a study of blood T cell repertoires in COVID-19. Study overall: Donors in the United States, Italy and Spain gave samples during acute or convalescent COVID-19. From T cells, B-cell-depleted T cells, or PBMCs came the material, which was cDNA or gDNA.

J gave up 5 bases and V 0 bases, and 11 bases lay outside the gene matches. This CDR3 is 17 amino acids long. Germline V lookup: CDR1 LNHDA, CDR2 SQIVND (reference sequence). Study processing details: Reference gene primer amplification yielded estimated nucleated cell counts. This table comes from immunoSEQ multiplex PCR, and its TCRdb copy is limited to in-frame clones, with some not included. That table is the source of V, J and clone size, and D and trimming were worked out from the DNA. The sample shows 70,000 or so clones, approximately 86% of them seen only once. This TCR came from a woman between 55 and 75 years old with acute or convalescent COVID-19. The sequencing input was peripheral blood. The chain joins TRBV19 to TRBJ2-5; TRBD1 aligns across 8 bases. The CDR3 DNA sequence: TGTGCCAGTAGTATAGAAGGGGCAGGGGGCCTTCGTGAGACCCAGTACTTC. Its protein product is CASSIEGAGGLRETQYF. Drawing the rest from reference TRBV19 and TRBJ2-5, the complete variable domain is DGGITQSPKYLFRKEGQNVTLSCEQNLNHDAMYWYRQDPGQGLRLIYYSQIVNDFQKGDIAEGYSVSREKKESFPLTVTSAQKNPTAFYLCASSIEGAGGLRETQYFGPGTRLLVL.